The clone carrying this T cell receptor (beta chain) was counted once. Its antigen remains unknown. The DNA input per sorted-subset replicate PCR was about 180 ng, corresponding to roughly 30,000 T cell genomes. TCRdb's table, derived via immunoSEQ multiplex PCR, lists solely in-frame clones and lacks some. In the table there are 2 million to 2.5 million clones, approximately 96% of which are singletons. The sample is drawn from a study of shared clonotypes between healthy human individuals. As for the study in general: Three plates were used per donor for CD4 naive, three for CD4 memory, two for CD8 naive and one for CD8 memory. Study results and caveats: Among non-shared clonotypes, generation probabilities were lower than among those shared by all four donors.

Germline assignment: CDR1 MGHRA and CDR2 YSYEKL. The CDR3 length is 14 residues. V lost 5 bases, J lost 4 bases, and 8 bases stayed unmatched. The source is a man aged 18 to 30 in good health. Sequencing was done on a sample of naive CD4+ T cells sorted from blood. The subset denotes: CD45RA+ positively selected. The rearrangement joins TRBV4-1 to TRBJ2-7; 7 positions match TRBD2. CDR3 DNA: TGCGCCAGCAGCGGGGCGGGAGCATCGTACGAGCAGTACTTC. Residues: CASSGAGASYEQYF.